The T cell receptor (beta chain) described here comes from a study of regulatory T cells in long-lasting Graves disease. Study-wide results and caveats: Peripheral blood, not thyroid tissue, was the sole material studied. Authors noted too few samples as a limitation.

Germline CDR1 is MNHEY and CDR2 is SVGEGT. This CDR3 is 13 amino acids long. V dropped 5 bases and J dropped 11 bases, with 16 bases sitting between them. This clonotype occurred a few times. The antigen remains undetermined. Time point described: persistent/refractory GD, antithyroid drugs over 5 years with positive TRAb. The authors made the TCR library using RNA they extracted from PBMCs. Those enrolled as patients came out of an endocrinology department in Xi'an, China. With iRepertoire HTBI primers and Arm-PCR of CDR3 regions, TCR beta libraries were built. Via MiXCR, TCRdb re-called the multiplex PCR reads, giving one row per CDR3 protein. The repertoire has 500,000 to 800,000 distinct CDR3 sequences, about 32% of them found once; the top ten carry about two fifths.

The input for sequencing was peripheral blood mononuclear cells (PBMCs), taken when the disease was refractory, from a patient treated with antithyroid drugs. This clonotype originated in a female donor with Graves disease. The rearrangement links TRBV6-2 or TRBV6-3 to TRBJ1-5, with TRBD1 as a possible D gene (6 bases). DNA for the CDR3: TGTGCCAGCAGTGAAGCGGGGGCGTTAGCCCAGCATTTT. It yields the protein CASSEAGALAQHF.